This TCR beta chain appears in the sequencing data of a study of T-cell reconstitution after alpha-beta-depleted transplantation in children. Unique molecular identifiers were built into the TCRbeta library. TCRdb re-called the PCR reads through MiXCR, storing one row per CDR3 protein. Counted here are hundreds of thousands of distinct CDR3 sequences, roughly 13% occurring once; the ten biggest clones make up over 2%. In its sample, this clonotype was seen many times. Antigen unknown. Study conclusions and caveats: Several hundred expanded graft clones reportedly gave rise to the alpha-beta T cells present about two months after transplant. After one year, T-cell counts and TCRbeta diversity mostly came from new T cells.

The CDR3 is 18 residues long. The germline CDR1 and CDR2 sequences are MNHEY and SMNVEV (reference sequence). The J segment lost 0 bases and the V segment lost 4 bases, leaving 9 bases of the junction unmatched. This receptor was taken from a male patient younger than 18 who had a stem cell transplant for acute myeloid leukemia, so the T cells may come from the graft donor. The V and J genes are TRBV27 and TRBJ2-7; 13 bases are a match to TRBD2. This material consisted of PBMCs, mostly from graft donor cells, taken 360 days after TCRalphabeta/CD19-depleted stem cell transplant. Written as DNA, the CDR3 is TGTGCCAGCAGTTATGGACTAGCGGGAGCGCCTTTCTCCTACGAGCAGTACTTC. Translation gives CASSYGLAGAPFSYEQYF.